The sample holds a few counts of the clone carrying this T cell receptor beta chain. The repertoire was sequenced with immunoSEQ multiplex PCR; TCRdb's copy has only in-frame clones and lacks some. The table shows about 60,000 clones, with roughly 80% occurring only once. This sample was taken from a study of OX40 agonist ivuxolimab in advanced cancers. Background on the study: Partial responses were achieved by three patients: one hepatocellular carcinoma, two cutaneous melanoma.

This CDR3 comprises 15 residues. CDR1 is SGHTA and CDR2 is FQGNSA in the germline V gene. V was pared by 5 bases and J by 7 bases, with 18 bases between. The receptor's source is an adult with an advanced solid tumor such as melanoma, head and neck, liver or kidney cancer. This chain links TRBV7-2 with TRBJ2-1, with TRBD2 as a possible D gene (5 bases). The material was CD4+ or CD8+ T cells sorted from blood, obtained in a trial of the OX40 agonist ivuxolimab. CDR3: CASSPRGEHLNEQFF. DNA for the CDR3: TGTGCCAGCAGCCCCCGTGGGGAGCATCTGAATGAGCAGTTCTTC.